This TCR beta chain was recorded in a study of cytomegalovirus exposure and HLA in healthy donors. Whole-study context: It was reported in a later analysis that the 90 to 150 validation repertoires used the same platform as the approximately 620 first-cohort repertoires.

Comment on this clone: Its antigen is as yet unknown.

Method: immunoSEQ multiplex PCR; TCRdb's copy keeps in-frame clones and lacks some. The sample contains about 160,000 clones, 96% of which appear only once. Findings and limits, study-wide: Subsequent analysis found a tendency for first-cohort TCR clusters to co-occur within the 100 to 150 validation repertoires.

Sequenced input: PBMCs. The clonotype comes from a woman in her late teens or twenties in good health and CMV-seronegative.

The CDR3 loop reads CASSKEGGDEQYF. For the CDR3, the DNA is TGTGCCAGCAGCAAAGAGGGAGGGGACGAGCAGTACTTC. The chain carries TRBV21-1 and TRBJ2-7; the listed D gene, TRBD2, was not tested against the DNA. TRBV21-1 is a pseudogene locus. This CDR3 comprises 13 residues.